The 29 T cell receptor beta chains reported below all come from one sample, sequenced in a study of T cells in Graves' hyperthyroidism and ophthalmopathy. TCR beta CDR3 sequences were amplified from RNA transcripts. RT-PCR in the first round (using the HTBI primer set) targeted the TCR CDR3. TCRdb independently ran MiXCR on the multiplex PCR reads; one entry per CDR3 protein. Found here are about 350,000 distinct CDR3 sequences, approximately 17% of them singletons; the top ten hold around a third. Sequencing used blood. The receptors stem from a young woman with Graves' hyperthyroidism that later progressed to Graves' ophthalmopathy.

This clonotype was recorded at least ten times. The chain combines TRBV28 with TRBJ2-1, with 14 bases aligning to TRBD2. Germline CDR1 reads MDHEN; CDR2 reads SYDVKM. Trimming removed 10 bases from V and 8 bases from J; junction bases left unmatched: 16. This CDR3 region has 17 residues. Written as DNA, the CDR3 is TGTGCCACTTCGGAGGGACTAGCGGGAGTTTTTGTTTATGAGCAGTTCTTC. This sequence encodes CATSEGLAGVFVYEQFF.

This clonotype was recorded many times. The chain carries TRBV29-1 and TRBJ2-2; D perhaps matches TRBD1 (6 bases). Trimming took 4 bases from V and 5 from J, leaving 20 bases between them. Germline CDR1 reads SQVTM; CDR2 reads ANQGSEA. CDR3 length: 16 residues. CDR3 bases: TGCAGCGTTGGGGGGACAAGGAGTACCTTGACCGGGGAGCTGTTTTTT. Translated, it gives CSVGGTRSTLTGELFF.

This clonotype was seen more than once but under ten times. V is TRBV29-1 and J is TRBJ1-1; D unclear. The CDR3 is 13 amino acids. Germline V gene sequence: CDR1 SQVTM, CDR2 ANQGSEA. Trimming shortened V by 1 base and J by 1 base, and 7 bases separated the two germline ends. This CDR3 is CSVEVESNTEAFF. CDR3 sequence (DNA): TGCAGCGTTGAAGTGGAATCGAACACTGAAGCTTTCTTT. The full variable domain, in which reference TRBV29-1 and TRBJ1-1 provide the parts outside the CDR3, is SAVISQKPSRDICQRGTSLTIQCQVDSQVTMMFWYRQQPGQSLTLIATANQGSEATYESGFVIDKFPISRPNLTFSTLTVSNMSPEDSSIYLCSVEVESNTEAFFGQGTRLTVV.

V gene TRBV5-1 combines with J gene TRBJ1-3; D not resolved. Trimming pared 0 bases from V and 4 bases from J, leaving 8 bases between. From germline, CDR1 is SGHRS and CDR2 YFSETQ. The CDR3 spans 14 residues. The CDR3 reads CASSLEQSGNTIYF. In DNA form, the CDR3 reads TGCGCCAGCAGCTTGGAGCAGAGCGGAAACACCATATATTTT.

This clonotype was recorded at least ten times. The gene calls are TRBV2 and TRBJ1-5; D is uncertain. Germline CDR1 reads SNHLY; CDR2 reads FYNNEI. With 6 bases removed from V and 7 bases from J, the gap between germline ends came to 13 bases. CDR3 length equals 13 residues. This chain's CDR3 is CASSISVGQPQHF. The CDR3 DNA follows: TGTGCCAGCAGCATCTCAGTTGGGCAGCCCCAGCATTTT.

With respect to this clonotype: One junction end does not reproduce the germline sequence, and a read error may be involved. V gene TRBV20-1 combines with J gene TRBJ2-5; D gene ambiguous. The CDR3 spans 11 residues. Germline lookup yields CDR1 DFQATT and CDR2 SNEGSKA (reference sequence). The CDR3 loop is CSGVAQETQYF. The DNA of the CDR3 is TGTAGTGGGGTGGCGCAAGAGACCCAGTACTTC.

This clonotype was counted at least ten times. The V and J genes are TRBV10-2 and TRBJ1-6, with D unclear. Germline assignment: CDR1 WSHSY and CDR2 SAAADI. V gave up 8 bases and J gave up 6 bases, with 11 bases separating them. The CDR3 extends over 13 amino acids. The CDR3 is CASRGWVNSPLHF. CDR3 coding DNA: TGCGCCAGCCGAGGTTGGGTTAATTCACCCCTCCACTTT.

This clonotype has a count of ten or more. V and J are TRBV28 and TRBJ2-3; TRBD2 agrees at 10 bases. The CDR3 is made up of 16 amino acids. Germline V gives CDR1 MDHEN, CDR2 SYDVKM. J was trimmed by 3 bases and V by 5 bases; bases with no gene match: 8. The CDR3: CASSKASGGTTDTQYF. The DNA of the CDR3 is TGTGCCAGCAGTAAGGCTAGCGGGGGAACGACAGATACGCAGTATTTT.

This clonotype was found many times. V and J are TRBV11-2 and TRBJ2-1; perhaps TRBD2 as D (7 bases). The CDR3 is made up of 16 amino acids. Looked up from germline, CDR1 is SGHAT and CDR2 is FQNNGV. The V gene lost 5 bases and the J gene lost 2 bases, with 16 bases spanning the gap. The CDR3: CASSPTWEGAYNEQFF. CDR3 sequence (DNA): TGTGCCAGCAGCCCCACGTGGGAGGGGGCCTACAATGAGCAGTTCTTC. The full variable domain, rest sourced from reference TRBV11-2 and TRBJ2-1, is EAGVAQSPRYKIIEKRQSVAFWCNPISGHATLYWYQQILGQGPKLLIQFQNNGVVDDSQLPKDRFSAERLKGVDSTLKIQPAKLEDSAVYLCASSPTWEGAYNEQFFGPGTRLTVL.

This clonotype has ten or more counts. V usage is TRBV28 and J usage is TRBJ2-4; D call uncertain. This CDR3 has 16 residues. V lost 3 bases and J lost 1, with 13 bases in between. Germline V lookup: CDR1 MDHEN, CDR2 SYDVKM. The CDR3 protein is CASSFQISAAKNIQYF. In nucleotides, the CDR3 is TGTGCCAGCAGTTTTCAGATTTCCGCGGCCAAAAACATTCAGTACTTC. Supplemented by reference TRBV28 and TRBJ2-4, the full variable domain reads DVKVTQSSRYLVKRTGEKVFLECVQDMDHENMFWYRQDPGLGLRLIYFSYDVKMKEKGDIPEGYSVSREKKERFSLILESASTNQTSMYLCASSFQISAAKNIQYFGAGTRLSVL.

This clonotype was detected ten times or more. The chain carries TRBV28 and TRBJ1-2, with 7 bases identical to TRBD1. The CDR3 is 12 residues long. Germline CDR1 reads MDHEN; CDR2 reads SYDVKM. The J segment lost 4 bases and the V segment lost 4 bases, leaving 0 bases of the junction unmatched. Written as DNA, the CDR3 is TGTGCCAGCAGTTGGGACAGCTATGGCTACACCTTC. Translating it yields CASSWDSYGYTF.

This clonotype was seen at least ten times. The chain is built from TRBV6-2 or TRBV6-3 and TRBJ1-6, with a tentative D call TRBD1 (6 bases). CDR1 MNHEY and CDR2 SVGEGT come from the germline V gene. V shed 6 bases and J shed 10 bases, with 16 bases lying between them. The CDR3 is made up of 14 amino acids. The CDR3 reads CASRTAGAGSPLHF. As DNA, the CDR3 is TGTGCCAGCAGAACGGCAGGGGCTGGATCACCCCTCCACTTT.

This clonotype was seen at least ten times. V gene TRBV11-1 combines with J gene TRBJ2-2, with D possibly matching TRBD2 (6 bases). The germline CDR1 and CDR2 sequences are SGHAT and FQDESV (reference sequence). The CDR3 length is 15 residues. Deletions cut 9 bases from V and 5 bases from J, with 19 bases between. DNA of the CDR3: TGTGCCAGTAGCCCCGACGGGGGTTTGACCGGGGAGCTGTTTTTT. It yields the protein CASSPDGGLTGELFF.

In its sample, this clonotype was seen many times. V and J are TRBV9 and TRBJ1-6, with 10 bases lining up with TRBD1. This CDR3 is 13 amino acids long. Looked up from germline, CDR1 is SGDLS and CDR2 is YYNGEE. J lost 8 bases, V lost 5 bases, and 1 base had no gene match. The CDR3 DNA sequence: TGTGCCAGCAGGGGGACAGGGGATTCACCCCTCCACTTT. It yields the protein CASRGTGDSPLHF.

This clonotype has more than one count but fewer than ten. The chain has TRBV28 and TRBJ2-2; no firm D call. Germline loops: CDR1 MDHEN, CDR2 SYDVKM. The V end was cut by 4 bases, the J end by 0 bases, with 18 bases between. The CDR3 loop spans 18 amino acids. CDR3 in DNA: TGTGCCAGCAGTTCCCGACTCCTTCGGAAATCGAACACCGGGGAGCTGTTTTTT. This gives the protein CASSSRLLRKSNTGELFF.

Ten or more counts support this clonotype. This chain joins TRBV7-2 and TRBJ2-1; 8 bases are shared with TRBD2. The CDR3 is made up of 16 amino acids. V was clipped by 6 bases and J by 4 bases; unmatched bases: 11. Per the germline V gene, CDR1 is SGHTA and CDR2 is FQGNSA. CDR3 sequence (DNA): TGTGCCAGCAGATCCCAGCGGGAGACAGTTTACAATGAGCAGTTCTTC. The encoded protein is CASRSQRETVYNEQFF.

This clonotype was counted between two and nine times. An end of the junction differs from the germline gene, which may be a read error. DNA for the CDR3: TGCAGTGCTAGAGATGCCGCTGGAGACACCATATATTTT. Translated: CSARDAAGDTIYF. The chain recombines TRBV20-1 with TRBJ1-3; D remains ambiguous. CDR3 length equals 13 residues. Germline V gene sequence: CDR1 DFQATT, CDR2 SNEGSKA (reference sequence).

The rearrangement links TRBV11-2 to TRBJ2-5; 8 bases agree with TRBD1. The ends lost 5 bases at V and 3 bases at J; junction bases unmatched: 8. The CDR3 spans 15 residues. The germline gives CDR1 SGHAT, CDR2 FQNNGV. DNA of the CDR3: TGTGCCAGCAGCACTCAGACAGGGGCCGAAGAGACCCAGTACTTC. Translated, it gives CASSTQTGAEETQYF.

This clonotype was detected many times. This chain connects TRBV30 to TRBJ2-1; D perhaps matches TRBD2 (5 bases). Germline V gene lookup returns CDR1 GTSNPN and CDR2 SVGIG (reference sequence). This CDR3 spans 15 amino acids. V dropped 0 bases and J dropped 4 bases, with 13 bases sitting between them. This CDR3 is CAWSVMGVGYNEQFF. The CDR3 nucleotides read TGTGCCTGGAGTGTTATGGGAGTGGGATACAATGAGCAGTTCTTC.

Only one count was recorded for this clonotype. The chain is built from TRBV16 and TRBJ1-1; D not resolved. From germline, CDR1 is KGHSY and CDR2 FQNENV. The CDR3 runs 15 residues. V dropped 0 bases and J dropped 0 bases, with 8 bases sitting between them. CDR3 residues: CASSQSPDLNTEAFF. The CDR3, as DNA: TGTGCCAGCAGCCAATCTCCAGATTTGAACACTGAAGCTTTCTTT.

The chain couples TRBV11-2 to TRBJ2-7; 8 bases map to TRBD1. J gave up 5 bases and V 7 bases, and 10 bases lay outside the gene matches. Germline values: CDR1 SGHAT, CDR2 FQNNGV. The CDR3 is 14 residues long. The CDR3 spells CASTSTSDRDEQYF. As DNA, the CDR3 is TGTGCCAGCACCTCCACTTCGGACAGGGACGAGCAGTACTTC.

This clonotype was counted at least ten times. The chain has TRBV12-3 or TRBV12-4 and TRBJ2-2; 8 bases agree with TRBD1. With V trimmed by 5 bases and J by 5 bases, 7 bases remained unmatched. The CDR3 loop spans 15 amino acids. The CDR3 region is CASSRTGPTTGELFF. The DNA of the CDR3 is TGTGCCAGCAGTAGGACAGGGCCCACAACCGGGGAGCTGTTTTTT.

This clonotype showed up many times. This chain uses TRBV27 with TRBJ2-3, with 13 bases lining up with TRBD2. Germline V gene data show CDR1 as MNHEY and CDR2 as SMNVEV (reference sequence). The CDR3 extends over 14 amino acids. V dropped 9 bases and J dropped 4; count of bases not matched to a gene: 4. The CDR3 DNA reads as TGTGCCAGTAAACTAGCGGGAGGGCCAGATACGCAGTATTTT. Amino acids: CASKLAGGPDTQYF.

The table lists this clonotype with many counts. The chain has TRBV27 and TRBJ2-7; 9 bases are a match to TRBD1. CDR3 size: 15 residues. Germline CDR1 is MNHEY and CDR2 is SMNVEV (reference sequence). V shed 4 bases, J shed 4 bases, and the junction held 8 bases outside the gene matches. CDR3 nucleotides: TGTGCCAGCAGTTCAGTGAAGACAGGGGGATACGAGCAGTACTTC. Translating it yields CASSSVKTGGYEQYF.

At least ten counts were recorded for this clonotype. The gene calls are TRBV27 and TRBJ1-2; no firm D call. Germline loops: CDR1 MNHEY, CDR2 SMNVEV (reference sequence). V lost 3 bases, J lost 6 bases, and 14 bases lay in between. The CDR3 is 14 residues long. CDR3 sequence reads: CASSFYWGADGYTF. CDR3 in DNA: TGTGCCAGCAGTTTCTATTGGGGTGCGGATGGCTACACCTTC.

The chain recombines TRBV19 with TRBJ1-4; D not resolved. With 3 bases removed from V and 8 bases from J, the gap between germline ends came to 7 bases. Per germline, CDR1 LNHDA and CDR2 SQIVND (reference sequence). There are 12 residues in the CDR3. In nucleotides, the CDR3 is TGTGCCAGTAGTATTAGCGGCGAAAAACTGTTTTTT. It yields the protein CASSISGEKLFF. Filled out from reference TRBV19 and TRBJ1-4, the complete variable domain reads DGGITQSPKYLFRKEGQNVTLSCEQNLNHDAMYWYRQDPGQGLRLIYYSQIVNDFQKGDIAEGYSVSREKKESFPLTVTSAQKNPTAFYLCASSISGEKLFFGSGTQLSVL.

For this clonotype: A much larger clone differs by one base, so this may be a read error. V usage is TRBV4-1 and J usage is TRBJ2-1, with D hard to call. The CDR3 totals 14 residues. Germline V gene data show CDR1 as MGHRA and CDR2 as YSYEKL. In DNA form, the CDR3 reads TGCGCCAGCAGCCAAGACCCAGGCTACAATGAGCAGTCCTTC. It specifies CASSQDPGYNEQSF.

There are many counts of this clonotype. CDR3 bases: TGTGCCATCAGCCTAACTAGCGGGGCCGGCTTTTCTAGCACAGATACGCAGTATTTT. Its translation is CAISLTSGAGFSSTDTQYF. This chain uses TRBV10-3 with TRBJ2-3; 10 positions agree with TRBD2. Germline CDR1 and CDR2: ENHRY and SYGVKD. The junction had 15 bases not matched to a gene; V was cut back by 6 bases and J by 0 bases. The CDR3 has 19 amino acids.

This clonotype was seen many times. CDR3 nucleotide sequence: TGCAGCGTTCGGGGGAGCTCCTACGAGCAGTACTTC. Amino acid sequence: CSVRGSSYEQYF. The V and J genes are TRBV29-1 and TRBJ2-7; a weak D match, TRBD2 (6 bases). The CDR3 has 12 amino acids. Germline CDR1 is SQVTM and CDR2 is ANQGSEA. With 5 bases removed from V and 0 bases from J, the gap between germline ends came to 8 bases.